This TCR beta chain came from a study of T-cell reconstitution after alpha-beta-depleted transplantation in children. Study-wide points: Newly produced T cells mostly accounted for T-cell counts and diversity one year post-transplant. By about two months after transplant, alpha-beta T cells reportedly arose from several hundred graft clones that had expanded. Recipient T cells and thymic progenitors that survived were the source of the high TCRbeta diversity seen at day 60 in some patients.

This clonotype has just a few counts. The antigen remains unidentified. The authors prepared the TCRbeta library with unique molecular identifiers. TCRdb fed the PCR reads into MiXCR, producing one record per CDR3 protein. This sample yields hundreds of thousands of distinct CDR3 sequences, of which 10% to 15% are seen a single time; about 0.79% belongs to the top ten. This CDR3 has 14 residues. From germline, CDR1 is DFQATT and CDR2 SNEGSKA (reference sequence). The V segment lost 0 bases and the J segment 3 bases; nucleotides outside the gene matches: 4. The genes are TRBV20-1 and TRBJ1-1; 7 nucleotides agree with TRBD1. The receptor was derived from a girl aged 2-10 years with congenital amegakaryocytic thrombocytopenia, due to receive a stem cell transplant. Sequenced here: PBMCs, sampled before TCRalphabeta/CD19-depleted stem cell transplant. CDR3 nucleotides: TGCAGTGCTAGAGATCAGGGGGAATACACTGAAGCTTTCTTT. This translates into CSARDQGEYTEAFF.